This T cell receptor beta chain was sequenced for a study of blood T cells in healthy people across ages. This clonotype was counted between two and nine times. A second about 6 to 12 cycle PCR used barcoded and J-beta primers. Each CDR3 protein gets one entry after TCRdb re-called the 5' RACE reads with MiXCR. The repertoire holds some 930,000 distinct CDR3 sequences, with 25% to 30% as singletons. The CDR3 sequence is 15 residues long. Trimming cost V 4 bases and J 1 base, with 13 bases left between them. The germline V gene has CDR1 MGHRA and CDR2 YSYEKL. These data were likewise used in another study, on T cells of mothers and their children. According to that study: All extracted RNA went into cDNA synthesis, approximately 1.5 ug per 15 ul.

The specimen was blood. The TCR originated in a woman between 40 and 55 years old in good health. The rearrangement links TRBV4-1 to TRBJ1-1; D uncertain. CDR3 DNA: TGCGCCAGCAGCCGAACCGGTCCGGCGAACACTGAAGCTTTCTTT. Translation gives CASSRTGPANTEAFF.